In this sample, the clone carrying this TCR beta chain turned up many times. The data were taken from a study of T cells in Graves' hyperthyroidism and ophthalmopathy. The source material, RNA transcripts, was used to amplify TCR beta CDR3 regions. Using the HTBI primer set, a first-round RT-PCR was run on the TCR CDR3. In TCRdb, the multiplex PCR reads were re-called with MiXCR into one record per CDR3 protein. The sample contains about 160,000 distinct CDR3 sequences, 8% to 9.5% of which appear only once. Germline assignment: CDR1 DFQATT and CDR2 SNEGSKA (reference sequence). The V segment lost 6 bases and the J segment 2 bases; nucleotides outside the gene matches: 6. The CDR3 is made up of 14 amino acids.

The V and J genes are TRBV20-1 and TRBJ1-2; 10 bases match TRBD1. The specimen sequenced was blood. The receptor was derived from a woman aged 18-30 years with Graves' hyperthyroidism that later progressed to Graves' ophthalmopathy. CDR3 loop: CSAPPGQGNYGYTF. The CDR3 DNA is TGCAGTGCGCCTCCGGGACAGGGGAACTATGGCTACACCTTC.